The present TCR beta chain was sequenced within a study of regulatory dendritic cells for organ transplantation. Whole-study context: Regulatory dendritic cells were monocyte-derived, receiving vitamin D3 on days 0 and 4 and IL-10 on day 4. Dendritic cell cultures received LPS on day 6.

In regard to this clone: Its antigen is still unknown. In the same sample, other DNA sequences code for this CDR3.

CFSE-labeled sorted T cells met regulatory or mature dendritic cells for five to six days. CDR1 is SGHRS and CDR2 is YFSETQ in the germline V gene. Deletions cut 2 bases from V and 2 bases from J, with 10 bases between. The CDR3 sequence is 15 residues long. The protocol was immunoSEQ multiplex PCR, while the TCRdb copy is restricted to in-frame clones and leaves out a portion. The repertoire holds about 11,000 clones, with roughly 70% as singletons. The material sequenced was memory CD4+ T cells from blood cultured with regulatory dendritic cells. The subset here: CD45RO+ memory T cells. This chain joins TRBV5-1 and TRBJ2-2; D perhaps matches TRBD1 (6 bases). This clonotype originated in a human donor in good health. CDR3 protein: CASSFGRGNTGELFF. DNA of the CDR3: TGCGCCAGCAGCTTCGGCAGGGGAAACACCGGGGAGCTGTTTTTT.